Listed below are T cell receptor beta chains from one sample, sequenced in a study of blood T cell repertoires in COVID-19. Libraries were prepared by immunoSEQ multiplex PCR; TCRdb keeps only in-frame clonotypes and omits some of them. Of 200,000 to 250,000 clones detected, 80% to 90% appear once; the ten largest clones hold around 18%. Input material: peripheral blood. The receptors were gathered from a woman of 80 years or more with active or convalescent COVID-19. CDR3s include the opening cysteine and the closing phenylalanine or tryptophan. A D gene is named only where the DNA matches it firmly. The size entry is marked missing in some rows and otherwise reads once, few, many or a size class.

j_call: TRBJ2-2
d_call: TRBD1
cdr3_length: 18
clone_size: .
v_call: TRBV6-2/TRBV6-3
cdr3_nt: TGTGCCAGCAGTTACCCGTCGGACAGGGGGTACGAAACCGGGGAGCTGTTTTTT
cdr3_aa: CASSYPSDRGYETGELFF

j_call: TRBJ2-1
d_call: TRBD2
cdr3_length: 16
clone_size: .
v_call: TRBV4-2
cdr3_nt: TGTGCCAGCAGCCAACCCGGACTAGCGGGGAGGGGTGAGCAGTTCTTC
cdr3_aa: CASSQPGLAGRGEQFF

j_call: TRBJ2-7
d_call: TRBD1
cdr3_length: 14
clone_size: .
v_call: TRBV6-5
cdr3_nt: TGTGCCAGCCAGGACAGGGGGGTCTCCTACGAGCAGTACTTC
cdr3_aa: CASQDRGVSYEQYF

j_call: TRBJ2-5
d_call: TRBD2
cdr3_length: 17
clone_size: .
v_call: TRBV6-1
cdr3_nt: TGTGCCAGCAGTGCCCCGGGACTAGCGGGGGGGTTAGAGACCCAGTACTTC
cdr3_aa: CASSAPGLAGGLETQYF

j_call: TRBJ2-7
d_call: .
cdr3_length: 12
clone_size: .
v_call: TRBV6-5
cdr3_nt: TGTGCCAGCAGTCGGGGTACCTACGAGCAGTACTTC
cdr3_aa: CASSRGTYEQYF

j_call: TRBJ2-2
d_call: TRBD2
cdr3_length: 16
clone_size: .
v_call: TRBV5-1
cdr3_nt: TGCGCCAGCAGCTCAGGACTAGCGGGGAACACCGGGGAGCTGTTTTTT
cdr3_aa: CASSSGLAGNTGELFF

j_call: TRBJ1-2
d_call: TRBD1
cdr3_length: 16
clone_size: .
v_call: TRBV27
cdr3_nt: TGTGCCAGCAGTCAGACAGGGGAGGCTGCTAACTATGGCTACACCTTC
cdr3_aa: CASSQTGEAANYGYTF

j_call: TRBJ2-1
d_call: TRBD2
cdr3_length: 14
clone_size: .
v_call: TRBV5-1
cdr3_nt: TGCGCCAGCACCTTCGGGGGGGGCGCAGATGAGCAGTTCTTC
cdr3_aa: CASTFGGGADEQFF

j_call: TRBJ2-3
d_call: .
cdr3_length: 18
clone_size: .
v_call: TRBV4-1
cdr3_nt: TGCGCCAGCAGCGACTCCCCGGGGGCCAGGGGGATCACAGATACGCAGTATTTT
cdr3_aa: CASSDSPGARGITDTQYF

j_call: TRBJ1-2
d_call: TRBD1
cdr3_length: 14
clone_size: few
v_call: TRBV6-5
cdr3_nt: TGTGCCAGCAGGAAAAGACAGGGTTGGTATGGCTACACCTTC
cdr3_aa: CASRKRQGWYGYTF

j_call: TRBJ2-2
d_call: TRBD1
cdr3_length: 16
clone_size: once
v_call: TRBV3-1/TRBV3-2
cdr3_nt: TGTGCCAGCAGCCAAGGTGGCAGGGGGCGGACCGGGGAGCTGTTTTTT
cdr3_aa: CASSQGGRGRTGELFF

j_call: TRBJ1-6
d_call: TRBD1
cdr3_length: 14
clone_size: .
v_call: TRBV19
cdr3_nt: TGTGCCACCAAAACAGGGGGAACTAATTCACCCCTCCACTTT
cdr3_aa: CATKTGGTNSPLHF

j_call: TRBJ2-1
d_call: .
cdr3_length: 12
clone_size: .
v_call: TRBV6-5
cdr3_nt: TGTGCCAGCGGACAGATTTACAATGAGCAGTTCTTC
cdr3_aa: CASGQIYNEQFF

j_call: TRBJ2-3
d_call: .
cdr3_length: 12
clone_size: few
v_call: TRBV12-3/TRBV12-4
cdr3_nt: TGTGCCAGCAGGGTGCCGGGAGATACGCAGTATTTT
cdr3_aa: CASRVPGDTQYF

j_call: TRBJ1-2
d_call: .
cdr3_length: 11
clone_size: .
v_call: TRBV6-5
cdr3_nt: TGTGCCAGCACAGCAGGGTATGGCTACACCTTC
cdr3_aa: CASTAGYGYTF

j_call: TRBJ1-3
d_call: .
cdr3_length: 14
clone_size: .
v_call: TRBV6-2/TRBV6-3
cdr3_nt: TGTGCCAGCAGTCGGGACAACTCTGGAAACACCATATATTTT
cdr3_aa: CASSRDNSGNTIYF

j_call: TRBJ1-6
d_call: .
cdr3_length: 18
clone_size: few
v_call: TRBV7-2
cdr3_nt: TGTGCCAGCAGCTTAGTGGGACATACGAGCTCCTATAATTCACCCCTCCACTTT
cdr3_aa: CASSLVGHTSSYNSPLHF

j_call: TRBJ2-7
d_call: TRBD2
cdr3_length: 13
clone_size: .
v_call: TRBV7-2
cdr3_nt: TGTGCCACCGCTCCGGGAGGCACCTACGAGCAGTACTTC
cdr3_aa: CATAPGGTYEQYF

j_call: TRBJ1-1
d_call: TRBD1
cdr3_length: 14
clone_size: .
v_call: TRBV5-1
cdr3_nt: TGCGCCAGCAGCAGCGGACAGGTGAACACTGAAGCTTTCTTT
cdr3_aa: CASSSGQVNTEAFF

j_call: TRBJ2-3
d_call: .
cdr3_length: 14
clone_size: .
v_call: TRBV5-1
cdr3_nt: TGCGCCAGCAGCATCGGACTGAGCACAGATACGCAGTATTTT
cdr3_aa: CASSIGLSTDTQYF

j_call: TRBJ2-1
d_call: .
cdr3_length: 12
clone_size: once
v_call: TRBV5-8
cdr3_nt: TGTGCCAGCAGCCGAGAAACAGGGCTCGGGTTCTTC
cdr3_aa: CASSRETGLGFF

j_call: TRBJ2-1
d_call: TRBD2
cdr3_length: 15
clone_size: .
v_call: TRBV3-1/TRBV3-2
cdr3_nt: TGTGCCAGCAGCCTCGGGACTAGCGGGATTGATGAGCAGTTCTTC
cdr3_aa: CASSLGTSGIDEQFF

j_call: TRBJ1-2
d_call: TRBD1
cdr3_length: 14
clone_size: .
v_call: TRBV10-3
cdr3_nt: TGTGCCATCACCGCACAGGGGGGGGACTATGGCTACACCTTC
cdr3_aa: CAITAQGGDYGYTF

j_call: TRBJ2-7
d_call: TRBD1
cdr3_length: 15
clone_size: .
v_call: TRBV3-1/TRBV3-2
cdr3_nt: TGTGCCAGCAGCCATTTCGGACAGGGTTCCTACGAGCAGTACTTC
cdr3_aa: CASSHFGQGSYEQYF

j_call: TRBJ2-1
d_call: .
cdr3_length: 14
clone_size: .
v_call: TRBV5-1
cdr3_nt: TGCGCCAGCAGCCCAGGGGCGTTAAACAATGAGCAGTTCTTC
cdr3_aa: CASSPGALNNEQFF

j_call: TRBJ2-1
d_call: TRBD2
cdr3_length: 14
clone_size: .
v_call: TRBV5-1
cdr3_nt: TGCGCCAGCAATTTAGCGGGAGGGGACTATGAGCAGTTCTTC
cdr3_aa: CASNLAGGDYEQFF

j_call: TRBJ2-1
d_call: TRBD2
cdr3_length: 18
clone_size: .
v_call: TRBV11-3
cdr3_nt: TGTGCCAGCAGCACGCGGACTAGCCCTAAACCGCTGTACAATGAGCAGTTCTTC
cdr3_aa: CASSTRTSPKPLYNEQFF

j_call: TRBJ1-2
d_call: .
cdr3_length: 13
clone_size: .
v_call: TRBV7-2
cdr3_nt: TGTGCCAGCAGCCGGACCGGGGTAGGGGGCTACACCTTC
cdr3_aa: CASSRTGVGGYTF

j_call: TRBJ2-2
d_call: .
cdr3_length: 13
clone_size: .
v_call: TRBV6-2/TRBV6-3
cdr3_nt: TGTGCCAGCAGCCGAGGGAAAGCCGGGGAGCTGTTTTTT
cdr3_aa: CASSRGKAGELFF

j_call: TRBJ1-6
d_call: .
cdr3_length: 16
clone_size: once
v_call: TRBV4-2
cdr3_nt: TGTGCCAGCAGCCAGCCACAGGGATCCTATAATTCACCCCTCCACTTT
cdr3_aa: CASSQPQGSYNSPLHF

j_call: TRBJ1-3
d_call: .
cdr3_length: 16
clone_size: .
v_call: TRBV4-3
cdr3_nt: TGCGCCAGCAGCCAATCAGTACAGGGTGCTGGAAACACCATATATTTT
cdr3_aa: CASSQSVQGAGNTIYF

j_call: TRBJ2-1
d_call: TRBD2
cdr3_length: 14
clone_size: .
v_call: TRBV6-5
cdr3_nt: TGTGCCAGCACCCCCGGGACTAGAAGTAATGAGCAGTTCTTC
cdr3_aa: CASTPGTRSNEQFF

j_call: TRBJ1-4
d_call: .
cdr3_length: 16
clone_size: .
v_call: TRBV5-4
cdr3_nt: TGTGCCAGCAGCTTTAGGTCGGGAGGAACTAATGAAAAACTGTTTTTT
cdr3_aa: CASSFRSGGTNEKLFF

j_call: TRBJ2-6
d_call: TRBD1
cdr3_length: 18
clone_size: .
v_call: TRBV27
cdr3_nt: TGTGCCAGCATTCTGATGTCCCGGGACAGGGCTGGGGCCAACGTCCTGACTTTC
cdr3_aa: CASILMSRDRAGANVLTF

j_call: TRBJ2-1
d_call: TRBD1
cdr3_length: 18
clone_size: .
v_call: TRBV14
cdr3_nt: TGTGCCAGCAGCCAAGAACCCTTCGGGACAGGGGAGACCAATGAGCAGTTCTTC
cdr3_aa: CASSQEPFGTGETNEQFF

j_call: TRBJ2-7
d_call: .
cdr3_length: 14
clone_size: .
v_call: TRBV5-1
cdr3_nt: TGCGCCAGCAGCTTGGCCTTAGGGAGCTACGAGCAGTACTTC
cdr3_aa: CASSLALGSYEQYF

j_call: TRBJ1-1
d_call: TRBD1
cdr3_length: 14
clone_size: .
v_call: TRBV28
cdr3_nt: TGTGCCAGCAGACGGACAGGGTTAAACACTGAAGCTTTCTTT
cdr3_aa: CASRRTGLNTEAFF

j_call: TRBJ1-2
d_call: TRBD1
cdr3_length: 16
clone_size: .
v_call: TRBV11-2
cdr3_nt: TGTGCCAGCAGCCCGGACAGGGGAGCGACTAACTATGGCTACACCTTC
cdr3_aa: CASSPDRGATNYGYTF

j_call: TRBJ1-2
d_call: .
cdr3_length: 13
clone_size: .
v_call: TRBV7-2
cdr3_nt: TGTGCCAGCAGCTTCACAGTGATTGGTGGCTACACCTTC
cdr3_aa: CASSFTVIGGYTF

j_call: TRBJ2-1
d_call: .
cdr3_length: 16
clone_size: .
v_call: TRBV9
cdr3_nt: TGTGCCAGCAGCGCGGCTCTAGCGACCTCCTACAATGAGCAGTTCTTC
cdr3_aa: CASSAALATSYNEQFF

j_call: TRBJ1-2
d_call: .
cdr3_length: 14
clone_size: .
v_call: TRBV3-1/TRBV3-2
cdr3_nt: TGTGCCAGCAGCCCAAGTACTGGGGCCTATGGCTACACCTTC
cdr3_aa: CASSPSTGAYGYTF

j_call: TRBJ2-7
d_call: .
cdr3_length: 16
clone_size: .
v_call: TRBV5-4
cdr3_nt: TGTGCCAGCAGCGACTTCGGAGGGCTCCCAACCTACGAGCAGTACTTC
cdr3_aa: CASSDFGGLPTYEQYF

j_call: TRBJ2-5
d_call: .
cdr3_length: 12
clone_size: .
v_call: TRBV2
cdr3_nt: TGTGCCAGCAACCGGGATGAGGAGACCCAGTACTTC
cdr3_aa: CASNRDEETQYF

j_call: TRBJ2-1
d_call: TRBD2
cdr3_length: 14
clone_size: .
v_call: TRBV18
cdr3_nt: TGTGCCAGCTCTACTGCGGGAGTTGGGTATGAGCAGTTCTTC
cdr3_aa: CASSTAGVGYEQFF

j_call: TRBJ2-5
d_call: .
cdr3_length: 14
clone_size: .
v_call: TRBV27
cdr3_nt: TGTGCCAGCAGTTGGGCTAGCCTGCCAGAGACCCAGTACTTC
cdr3_aa: CASSWASLPETQYF

j_call: TRBJ2-1
d_call: .
cdr3_length: 14
clone_size: .
v_call: TRBV15
cdr3_nt: TGTGCCACCAGTGCCGCACAGGCATACAATGAGCAGTTCTTC
cdr3_aa: CATSAAQAYNEQFF

j_call: TRBJ2-5
d_call: .
cdr3_length: 12
clone_size: .
v_call: TRBV7-2
cdr3_nt: TGTGCCAGCAGCCCAACCAGGGAGACCCAGTACTTC
cdr3_aa: CASSPTRETQYF

j_call: TRBJ1-1
d_call: TRBD1
cdr3_length: 16
clone_size: .
v_call: TRBV4-1
cdr3_nt: TGCGCCAGCAGCCAGCCGACAGGGGGCGCGGACACTGAAGCTTTCTTT
cdr3_aa: CASSQPTGGADTEAFF

j_call: TRBJ1-5
d_call: TRBD1
cdr3_length: 14
clone_size: .
v_call: TRBV2
cdr3_nt: TGTGCCAGCAGAGAAACAGGGGGCAATCAGCCCCAGCATTTT
cdr3_aa: CASRETGGNQPQHF